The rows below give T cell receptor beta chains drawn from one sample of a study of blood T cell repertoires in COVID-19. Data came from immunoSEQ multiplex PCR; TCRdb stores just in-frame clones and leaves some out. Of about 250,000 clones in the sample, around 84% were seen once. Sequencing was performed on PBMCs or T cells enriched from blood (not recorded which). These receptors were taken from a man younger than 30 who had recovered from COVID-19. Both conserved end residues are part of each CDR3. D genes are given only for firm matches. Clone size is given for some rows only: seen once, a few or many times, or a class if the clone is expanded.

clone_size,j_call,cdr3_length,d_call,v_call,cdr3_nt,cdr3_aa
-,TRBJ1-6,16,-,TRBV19,TGTGCCAGTAGTTTCAGTAGCAGGGGCTATAATTCACCCCTCCACTTT,CASSFSSRGYNSPLHF
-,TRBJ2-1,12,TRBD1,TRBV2,TGTGCCAGCAGGGACAGGGGGAATGAGCAGTTCTTC,CASRDRGNEQFF
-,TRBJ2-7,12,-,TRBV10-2,TGCGCCAGCAGGGGGCTAGCGATCGAGCAGTACTTC,CASRGLAIEQYF
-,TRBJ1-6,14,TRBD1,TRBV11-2,TGTGCCAGCAGCGAGGGGACAGGGGGCTTCCCCCTCCACTTT,CASSEGTGGFPLHF
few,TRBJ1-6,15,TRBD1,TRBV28,TGTGCCAGCAGTTTAGGGACAGGGGGTAATTCACCCCTCCACTTT,CASSLGTGGNSPLHF
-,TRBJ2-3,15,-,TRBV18,TGTGCCAGCTCACCAGTCTACCTAAACACAGATACGCAGTATTTT,CASSPVYLNTDTQYF
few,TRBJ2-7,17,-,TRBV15,TGTGCCACCAGCAAAGGGGGGGTGGTCGATCCCCCCTACGAGCAGTACTTC,CATSKGGVVDPPYEQYF
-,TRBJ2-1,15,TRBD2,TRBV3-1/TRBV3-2,TGTGCCAGCAGCCGCGTAGCGGGGGGGTTCAATGAGCAGTTCTTC,CASSRVAGGFNEQFF
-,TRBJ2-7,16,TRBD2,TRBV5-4,TGTGCCAGCAGCTGGGGGGATATAGCGGGAGGCTACGAGCAGTACTTC,CASSWGDIAGGYEQYF
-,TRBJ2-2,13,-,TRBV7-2,TGTGCCAGCAGCAAAGGGGGCACCGGGGAGCTGTTTTTT,CASSKGGTGELFF
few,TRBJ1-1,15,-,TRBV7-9,TGTGCCAGCAGCTCCTCCATGACGGACTATACTGAAGCTTTCTTT,CASSSSMTDYTEAFF
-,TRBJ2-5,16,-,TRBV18,TGTGCCAGCTCACCACCCAAGGAGGGGGCAAGAGAGACCCAGTACTTC,CASSPPKEGARETQYF
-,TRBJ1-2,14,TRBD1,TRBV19,TGTGCCAGTGTGAGGACATCAGGGGGCGATGGCTACACCTTC,CASVRTSGGDGYTF
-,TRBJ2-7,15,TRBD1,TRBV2,TGTGCCAGCAGTGACCCCGGACAGGTCTTGGACGAGCAGTACTTC,CASSDPGQVLDEQYF
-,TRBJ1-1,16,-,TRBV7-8,TGTGCCAGCAGCCCTACCCTTGGGGCGATAAACACTGAAGCTTTCTTT,CASSPTLGAINTEAFF
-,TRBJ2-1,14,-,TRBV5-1,TGCGCCAGCAGTAAAGGGACACACTACAATGAGCAGTTCTTC,CASSKGTHYNEQFF
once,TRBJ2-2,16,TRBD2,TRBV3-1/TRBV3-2,TGTGCCAGCAGTCCGGGACTAGCGGGAGGCTCCGGGGAGCTGTTTTTT,CASSPGLAGGSGELFF
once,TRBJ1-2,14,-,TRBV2,TGTGCCAGCAGTGAAGTTCAGGGAGGCTATGGCTACACCTTC,CASSEVQGGYGYTF
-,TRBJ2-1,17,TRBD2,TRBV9,TGTGCCAGCAGCAACAAAAGGACTAGCGGGAATAGCAATGAGCAGTTCTTC,CASSNKRTSGNSNEQFF
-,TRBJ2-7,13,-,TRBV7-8,TGTGCCAGCAGCTTAGCGACTCAGAGCGAGCAGTACTTC,CASSLATQSEQYF
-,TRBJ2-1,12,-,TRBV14,TGTGCCAGCAGCCAACGGGACTCTAGGCAGTTCTTC,CASSQRDSRQFF
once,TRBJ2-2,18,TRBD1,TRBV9,TGTGCCAGCAGCGTGGATGACAGGGACATGAAGAACACCGGGGAGCTGTTTTTT,CASSVDDRDMKNTGELFF
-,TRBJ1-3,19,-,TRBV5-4,TGTGCCAGCAGCTCGGGGGGGGTAGGCGTTGGGACCCCGAGCAACACCATATATTTT,CASSSGGVGVGTPSNTIYF
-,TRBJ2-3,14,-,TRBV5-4,TGTGCCAGCAAGGGAGGGGGGGTCGCAGATACGCAGTATTTT,CASKGGGVADTQYF
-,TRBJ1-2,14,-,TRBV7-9,TGTGCCAGCAGCTCCCCCAGCGGGGTTCATGGCTACACCTTC,CASSSPSGVHGYTF
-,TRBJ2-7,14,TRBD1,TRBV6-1,TGTGCCAGCAGTGAGGGACAGGGGGCGTACGAGCAGTACTTC,CASSEGQGAYEQYF